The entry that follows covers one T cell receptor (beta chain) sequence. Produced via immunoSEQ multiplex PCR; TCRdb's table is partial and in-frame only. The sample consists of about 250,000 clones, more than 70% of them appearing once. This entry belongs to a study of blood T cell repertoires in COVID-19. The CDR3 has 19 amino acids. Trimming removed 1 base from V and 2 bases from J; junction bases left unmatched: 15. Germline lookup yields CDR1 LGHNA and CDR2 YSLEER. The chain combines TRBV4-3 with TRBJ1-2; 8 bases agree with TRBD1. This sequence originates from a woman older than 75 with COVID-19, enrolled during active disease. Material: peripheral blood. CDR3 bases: TGCGCCAGCAGCCAAGGGTCCCTGGGGGGACAGGAACCGAACTATGGCTACACCTTC. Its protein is CASSQGSLGGQEPNYGYTF.